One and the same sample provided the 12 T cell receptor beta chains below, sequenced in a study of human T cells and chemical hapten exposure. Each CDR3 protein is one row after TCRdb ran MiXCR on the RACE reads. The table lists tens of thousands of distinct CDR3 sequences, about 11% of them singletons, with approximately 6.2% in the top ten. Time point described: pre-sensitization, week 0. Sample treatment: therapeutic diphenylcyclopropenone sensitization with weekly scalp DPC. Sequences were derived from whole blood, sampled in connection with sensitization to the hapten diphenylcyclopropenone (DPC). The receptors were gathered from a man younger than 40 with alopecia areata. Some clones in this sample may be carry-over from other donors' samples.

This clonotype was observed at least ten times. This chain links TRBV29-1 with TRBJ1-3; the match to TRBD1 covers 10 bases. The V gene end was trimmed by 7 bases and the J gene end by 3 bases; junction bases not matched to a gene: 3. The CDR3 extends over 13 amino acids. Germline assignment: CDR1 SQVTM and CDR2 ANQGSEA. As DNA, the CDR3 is TGCAGCGCTGGGACAGGGGATGGAAACACCATATATTTT. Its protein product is CSAGTGDGNTIYF.

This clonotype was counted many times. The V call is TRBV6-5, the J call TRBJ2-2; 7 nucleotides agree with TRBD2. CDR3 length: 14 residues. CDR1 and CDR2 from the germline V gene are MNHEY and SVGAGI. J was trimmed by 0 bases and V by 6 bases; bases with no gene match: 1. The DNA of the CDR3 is TGTGCCAGCAGCGGACTAGCGAACACCGGGGAGCTGTTTTTT. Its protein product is CASSGLANTGELFF.

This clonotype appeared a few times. The CDR3 DNA is TGCAGTGCTACGGACAGGGTAGATGCAGATACGCAGTATTTT. It codes for CSATDRVDADTQYF. The rearrangement links TRBV20-1 to TRBJ2-3; TRBD1 aligns across 8 bases. V dropped 4 bases and J dropped 4; count of bases not matched to a gene: 7. The CDR3 totals 14 residues. From germline, CDR1 is DFQATT and CDR2 SNEGSKA (reference sequence).

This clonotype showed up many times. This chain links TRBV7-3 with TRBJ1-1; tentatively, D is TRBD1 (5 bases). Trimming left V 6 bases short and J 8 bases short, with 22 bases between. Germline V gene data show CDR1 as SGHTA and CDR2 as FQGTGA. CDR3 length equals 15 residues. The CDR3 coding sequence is TGTGCCAGCAGGGCTATGGGGGGAAGGTTGTCCGAAGCTTTCTTT. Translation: CASRAMGGRLSEAFF.

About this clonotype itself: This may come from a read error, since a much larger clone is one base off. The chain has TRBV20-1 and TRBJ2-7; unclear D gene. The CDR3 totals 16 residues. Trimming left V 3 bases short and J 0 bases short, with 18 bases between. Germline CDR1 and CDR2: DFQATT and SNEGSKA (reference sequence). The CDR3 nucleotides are TGCAGTGCTAGCCCCGCTCTCGGGCCGAGCTCCTACGAGCAGTACGTC. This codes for CSASPALGPSSYEQYV.

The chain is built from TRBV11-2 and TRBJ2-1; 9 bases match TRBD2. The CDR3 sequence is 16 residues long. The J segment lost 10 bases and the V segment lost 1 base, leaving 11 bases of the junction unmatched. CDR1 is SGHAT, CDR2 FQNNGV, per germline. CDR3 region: CASSLVFLAGVREQFF. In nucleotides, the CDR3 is TGTGCCAGCAGCTTAGTGTTTTTAGCGGGAGTGCGGGAGCAGTTCTTC.

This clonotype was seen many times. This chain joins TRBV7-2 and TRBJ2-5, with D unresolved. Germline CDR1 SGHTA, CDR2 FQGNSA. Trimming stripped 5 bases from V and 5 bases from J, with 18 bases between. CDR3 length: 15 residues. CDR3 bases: TGTGCCAGCAGCCCGACGGTCGCCCTGATTGAGACCCAGTACTTC. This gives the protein CASSPTVALIETQYF. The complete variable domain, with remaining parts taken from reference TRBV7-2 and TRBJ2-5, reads GAGVSQSPSNKVTEKGKDVELRCDPISGHTALYWYRQSLGQGLEFLIYFQGNSAPDKSGLPSDRFSAERTGGSVSTLTIQRTQQEDSAVYLCASSPTVALIETQYFGPGTRLLVL.

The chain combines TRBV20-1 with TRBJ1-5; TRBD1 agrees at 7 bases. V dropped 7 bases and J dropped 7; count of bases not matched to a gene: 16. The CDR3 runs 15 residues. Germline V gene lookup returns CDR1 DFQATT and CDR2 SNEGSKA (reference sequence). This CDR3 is CSDVIDRDARQPQHF. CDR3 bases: TGCAGTGACGTCATCGACAGGGACGCCAGGCAGCCCCAGCATTTT.

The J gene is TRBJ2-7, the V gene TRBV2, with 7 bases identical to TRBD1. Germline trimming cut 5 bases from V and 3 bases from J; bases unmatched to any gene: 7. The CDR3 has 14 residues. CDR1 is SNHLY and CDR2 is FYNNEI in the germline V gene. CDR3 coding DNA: TGTGCCAGCAGTATAACAGGGGTAAACTACGAGCAGTACTTC. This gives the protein CASSITGVNYEQYF.

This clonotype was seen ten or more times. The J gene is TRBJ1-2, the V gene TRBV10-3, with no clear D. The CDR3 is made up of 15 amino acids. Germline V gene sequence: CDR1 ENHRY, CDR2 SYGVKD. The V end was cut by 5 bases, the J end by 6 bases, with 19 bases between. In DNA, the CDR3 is TGTGCCATCAGTCCAGGACGGATTTCTGAAAATGGCTACACCTTC. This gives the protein CAISPGRISENGYTF.

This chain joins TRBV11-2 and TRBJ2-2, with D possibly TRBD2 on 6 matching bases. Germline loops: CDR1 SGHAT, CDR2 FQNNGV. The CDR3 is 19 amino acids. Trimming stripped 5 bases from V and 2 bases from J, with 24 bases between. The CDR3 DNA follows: TGTGCCAGCAGCCCCCGCCCGGGCGGGGTCGGATTCAACACCGGGGAGCTGTTTTTT. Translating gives CASSPRPGGVGFNTGELFF. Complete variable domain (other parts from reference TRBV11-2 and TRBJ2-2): EAGVAQSPRYKIIEKRQSVAFWCNPISGHATLYWYQQILGQGPKLLIQFQNNGVVDDSQLPKDRFSAERLKGVDSTLKIQPAKLEDSAVYLCASSPRPGGVGFNTGELFFGEGSRLTVL.

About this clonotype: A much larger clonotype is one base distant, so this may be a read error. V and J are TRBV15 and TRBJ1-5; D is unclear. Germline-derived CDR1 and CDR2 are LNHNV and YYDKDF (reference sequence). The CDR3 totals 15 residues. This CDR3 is CVTSRVNVPDQPQHF. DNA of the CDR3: TGTGTCACCAGCAGAGTGAATGTACCTGATCAGCCCCAGCATTTT.